This paragraph reports one TCR beta chain. Germline values: CDR1 SGHDT, CDR2 YYEEEE. The V gene lost 0 bases and the J gene lost 5 bases, with 5 bases spanning the gap. This CDR3 spans 13 amino acids. Participants came from some 23 US areas, aged about 18 to 100 years. This sample was included in a study of blood T cell repertoires in COVID-19. Study context: Specimens from acute and convalescent COVID-19 originated in the United States, Italy and Spain.

The data were produced by immunoSEQ multiplex PCR, yet TCRdb's version contains in-frame clones alone and is incomplete. Among 200,000 or so clones listed, 80% to 85% were seen once. The chain carries TRBV5-6 and TRBJ2-2; D remains ambiguous. The TCR comes from a man aged 35 to 55 who had recovered from COVID-19. The sequencing sample was made of PBMCs or T cells enriched from blood (not recorded which). The CDR3 protein is CASSLAFTGELFF. The CDR3 nucleotides are TGTGCCAGCAGCTTGGCCTTTACCGGGGAGCTGTTTTTT.